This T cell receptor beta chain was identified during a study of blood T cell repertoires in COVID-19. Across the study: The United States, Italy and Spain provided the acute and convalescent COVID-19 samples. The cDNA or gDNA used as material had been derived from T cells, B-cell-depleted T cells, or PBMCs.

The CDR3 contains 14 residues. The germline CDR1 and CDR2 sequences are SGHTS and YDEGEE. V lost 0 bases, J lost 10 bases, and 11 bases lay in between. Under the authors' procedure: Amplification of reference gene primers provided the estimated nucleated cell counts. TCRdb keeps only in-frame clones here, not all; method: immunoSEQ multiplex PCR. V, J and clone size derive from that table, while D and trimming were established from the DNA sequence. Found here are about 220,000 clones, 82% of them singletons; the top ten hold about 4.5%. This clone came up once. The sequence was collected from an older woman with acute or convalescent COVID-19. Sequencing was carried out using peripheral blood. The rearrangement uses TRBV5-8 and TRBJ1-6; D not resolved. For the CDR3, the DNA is TGTGCCAGCAGCTTGGTCCGCGGAAGATCACCCCTCCACTTT. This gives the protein CASSLVRGRSPLHF.